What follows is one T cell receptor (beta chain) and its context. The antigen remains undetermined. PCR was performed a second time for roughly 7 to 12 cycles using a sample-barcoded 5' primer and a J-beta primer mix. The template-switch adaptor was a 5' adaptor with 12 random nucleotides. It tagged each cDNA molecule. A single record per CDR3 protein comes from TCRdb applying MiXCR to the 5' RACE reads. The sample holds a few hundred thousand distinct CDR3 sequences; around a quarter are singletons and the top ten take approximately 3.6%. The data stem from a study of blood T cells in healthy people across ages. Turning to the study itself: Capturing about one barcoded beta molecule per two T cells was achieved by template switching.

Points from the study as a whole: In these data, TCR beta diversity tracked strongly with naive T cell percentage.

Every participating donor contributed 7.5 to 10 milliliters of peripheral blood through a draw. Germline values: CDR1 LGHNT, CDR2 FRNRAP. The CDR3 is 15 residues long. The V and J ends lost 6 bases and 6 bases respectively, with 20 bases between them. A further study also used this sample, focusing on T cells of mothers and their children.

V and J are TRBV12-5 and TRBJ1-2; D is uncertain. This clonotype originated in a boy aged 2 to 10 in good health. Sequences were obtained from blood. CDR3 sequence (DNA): TGTGCTAGTGGCCCCGCGGGGATGCAGGCGCATGGCTACACCTTC. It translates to CASGPAGMQAHGYTF.